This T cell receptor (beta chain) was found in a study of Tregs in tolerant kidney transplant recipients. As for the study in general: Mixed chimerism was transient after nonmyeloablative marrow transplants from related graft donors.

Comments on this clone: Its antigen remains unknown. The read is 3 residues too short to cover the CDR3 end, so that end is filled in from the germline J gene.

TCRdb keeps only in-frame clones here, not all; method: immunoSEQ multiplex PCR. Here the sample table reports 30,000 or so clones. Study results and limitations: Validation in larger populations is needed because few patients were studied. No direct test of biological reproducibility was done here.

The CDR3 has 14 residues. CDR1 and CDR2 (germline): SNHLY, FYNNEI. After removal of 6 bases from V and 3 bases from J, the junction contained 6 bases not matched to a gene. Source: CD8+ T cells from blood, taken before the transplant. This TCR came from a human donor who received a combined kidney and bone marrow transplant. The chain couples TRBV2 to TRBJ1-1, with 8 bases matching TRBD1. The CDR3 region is CASRLGQEHTEAFF. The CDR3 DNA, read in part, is TGTGCCAGCAGACTGGGACAGGAACACACTGAA.